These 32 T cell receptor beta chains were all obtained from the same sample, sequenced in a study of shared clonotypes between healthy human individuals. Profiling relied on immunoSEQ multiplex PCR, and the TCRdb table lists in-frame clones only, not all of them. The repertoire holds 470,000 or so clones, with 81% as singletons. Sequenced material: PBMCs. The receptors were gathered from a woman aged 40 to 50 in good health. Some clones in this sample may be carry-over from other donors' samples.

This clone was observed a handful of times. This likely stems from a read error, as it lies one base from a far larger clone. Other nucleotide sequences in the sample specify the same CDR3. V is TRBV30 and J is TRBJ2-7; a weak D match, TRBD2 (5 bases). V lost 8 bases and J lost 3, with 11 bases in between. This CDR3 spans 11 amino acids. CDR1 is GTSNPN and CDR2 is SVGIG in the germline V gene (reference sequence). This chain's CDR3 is CARERNYEQYF. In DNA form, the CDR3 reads TGTGCCCGGGAACGTAACTACGAGCAGTACTTC.

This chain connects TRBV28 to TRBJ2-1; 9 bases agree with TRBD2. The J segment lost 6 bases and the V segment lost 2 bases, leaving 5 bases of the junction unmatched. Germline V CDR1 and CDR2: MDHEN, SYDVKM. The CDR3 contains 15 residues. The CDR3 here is CASSLAGGLGNEQFF. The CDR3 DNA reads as TGTGCCAGCAGTTTAGCGGGAGGGTTAGGCAATGAGCAGTTCTTC.

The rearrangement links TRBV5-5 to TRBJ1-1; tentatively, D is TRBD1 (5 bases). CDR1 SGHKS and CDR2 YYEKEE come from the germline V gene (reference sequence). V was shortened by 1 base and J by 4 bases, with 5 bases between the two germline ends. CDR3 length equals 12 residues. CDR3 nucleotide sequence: TGTGCCAGCAGCTTGAGGGGCACTGAAGCTTTCTTT. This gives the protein CASSLRGTEAFF.

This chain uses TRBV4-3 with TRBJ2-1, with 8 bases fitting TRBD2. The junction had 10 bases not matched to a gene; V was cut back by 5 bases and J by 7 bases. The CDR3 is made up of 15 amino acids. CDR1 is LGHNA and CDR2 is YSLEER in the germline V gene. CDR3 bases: TGCGCCAGCAGCTCCAATCCGGGAGGGTTAAATGAGCAGTTCTTC. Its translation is CASSSNPGGLNEQFF.

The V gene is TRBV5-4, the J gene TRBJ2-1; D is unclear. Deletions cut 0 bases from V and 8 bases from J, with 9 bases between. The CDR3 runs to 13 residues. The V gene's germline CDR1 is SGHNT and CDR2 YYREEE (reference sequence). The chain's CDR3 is CASSLAGPYEQFF. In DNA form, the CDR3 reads TGTGCCAGCAGCTTGGCAGGCCCCTATGAGCAGTTCTTC.

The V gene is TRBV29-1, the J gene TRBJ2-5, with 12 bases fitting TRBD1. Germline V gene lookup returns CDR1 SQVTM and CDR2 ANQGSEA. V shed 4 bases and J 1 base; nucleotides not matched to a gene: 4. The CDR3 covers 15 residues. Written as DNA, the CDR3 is TGCAGCGTTGCCCGGGACAGGGGGCCCCAAGAGACCCAGTACTTC. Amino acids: CSVARDRGPQETQYF.

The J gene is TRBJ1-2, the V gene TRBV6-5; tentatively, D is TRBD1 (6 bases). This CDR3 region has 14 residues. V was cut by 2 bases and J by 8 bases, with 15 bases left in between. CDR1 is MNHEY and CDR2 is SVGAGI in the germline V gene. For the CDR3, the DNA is TGTGCCAGCAGTTACGCGTCACAGGGATTCGGCTACACCTTC. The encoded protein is CASSYASQGFGYTF.

The DNA of the CDR3 is TGCGCCAGCAGCCAAGGGAGACTAGCGGGAGACCCCCAAACTTTATACGAGCAGTACTTC. Amino acids: CASSQGRLAGDPQTLYEQYF. The chain recombines TRBV4-3 with TRBJ2-7; TRBD2 matches 12 bases. Germline CDR1 is LGHNA and CDR2 is YSLEER. Unmatched junction bases numbered 17, after V lost 1 base and J lost 4 bases. The CDR3 is 20 residues long.

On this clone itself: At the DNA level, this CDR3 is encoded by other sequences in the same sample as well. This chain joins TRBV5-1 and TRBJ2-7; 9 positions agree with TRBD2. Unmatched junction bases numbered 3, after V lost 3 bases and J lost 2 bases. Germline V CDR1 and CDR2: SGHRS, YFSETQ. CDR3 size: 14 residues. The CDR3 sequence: CASSSTSGTYEQYF. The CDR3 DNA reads TGCGCCAGCAGCTCGACTAGCGGCACCTACGAGCAGTACTTC.

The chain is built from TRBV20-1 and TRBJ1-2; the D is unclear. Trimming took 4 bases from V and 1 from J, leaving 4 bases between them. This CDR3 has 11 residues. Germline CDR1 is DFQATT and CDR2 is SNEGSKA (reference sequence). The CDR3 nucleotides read TGCAGTGCTACACTTAACTATGGCTACACCTTC. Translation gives CSATLNYGYTF.

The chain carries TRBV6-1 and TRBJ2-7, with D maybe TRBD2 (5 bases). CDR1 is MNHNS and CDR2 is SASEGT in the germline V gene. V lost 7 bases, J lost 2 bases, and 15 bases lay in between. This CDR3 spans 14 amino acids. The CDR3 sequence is CASNTRVATYEQYF. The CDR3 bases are TGTGCCAGCAACACAAGGGTAGCGACCTACGAGCAGTACTTC.

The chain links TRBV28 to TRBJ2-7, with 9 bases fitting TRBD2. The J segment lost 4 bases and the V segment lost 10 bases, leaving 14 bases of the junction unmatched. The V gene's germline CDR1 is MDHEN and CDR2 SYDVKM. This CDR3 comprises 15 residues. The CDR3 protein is CATSVYLAGQYEQYF. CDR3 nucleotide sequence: TGTGCCACCTCAGTTTACCTAGCGGGACAGTACGAGCAGTACTTC.

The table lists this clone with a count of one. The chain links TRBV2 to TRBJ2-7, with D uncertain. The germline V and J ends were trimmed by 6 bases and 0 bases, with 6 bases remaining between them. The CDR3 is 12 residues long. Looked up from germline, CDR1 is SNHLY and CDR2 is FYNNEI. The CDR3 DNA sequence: TGTGCCAGCAGGTCAGACTCCTACGAGCAGTACTTC. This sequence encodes CASRSDSYEQYF.

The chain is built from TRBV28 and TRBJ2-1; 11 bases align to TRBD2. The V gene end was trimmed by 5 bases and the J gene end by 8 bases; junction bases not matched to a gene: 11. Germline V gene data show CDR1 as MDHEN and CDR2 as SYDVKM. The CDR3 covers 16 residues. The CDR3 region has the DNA TGTGCCAGCAGTGCCGCCGGGACTAGCGGACACCATGAGCAGTTCTTC. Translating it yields CASSAAGTSGHHEQFF.

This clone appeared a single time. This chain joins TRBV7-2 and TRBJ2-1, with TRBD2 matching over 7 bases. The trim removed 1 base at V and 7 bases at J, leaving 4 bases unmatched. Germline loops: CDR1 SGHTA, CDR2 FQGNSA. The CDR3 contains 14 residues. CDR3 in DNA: TGTGCCAGCAGCTTAGTTACTAGCGAGAATGAGCAGTTCTTC. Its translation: CASSLVTSENEQFF.

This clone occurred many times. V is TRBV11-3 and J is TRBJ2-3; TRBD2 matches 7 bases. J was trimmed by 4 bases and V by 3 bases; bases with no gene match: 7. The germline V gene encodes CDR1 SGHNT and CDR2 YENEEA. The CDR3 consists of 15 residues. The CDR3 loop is CASSFWGGSPDTQYF. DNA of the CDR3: TGTGCCAGCAGCTTTTGGGGGGGTTCTCCAGATACGCAGTATTTT. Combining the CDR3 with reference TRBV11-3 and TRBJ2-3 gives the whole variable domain EAGVVQSPRYKIIEKKQPVAFWCNPISGHNTLYWYLQNLGQGPELLIRYENEEAVDDSQLPKDRFSAERLKGVDSTLKIQPAELGDSAVYLCASSFWGGSPDTQYFGPGTRLTVL.

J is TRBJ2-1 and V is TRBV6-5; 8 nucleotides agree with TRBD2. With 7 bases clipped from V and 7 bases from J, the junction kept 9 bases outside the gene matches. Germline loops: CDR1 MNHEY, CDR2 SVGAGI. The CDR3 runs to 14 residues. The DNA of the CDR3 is TGTGCCAGCACCCTTGCGGGAGGCGGGAATGAGCAGTTCTTC. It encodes CASTLAGGGNEQFF.

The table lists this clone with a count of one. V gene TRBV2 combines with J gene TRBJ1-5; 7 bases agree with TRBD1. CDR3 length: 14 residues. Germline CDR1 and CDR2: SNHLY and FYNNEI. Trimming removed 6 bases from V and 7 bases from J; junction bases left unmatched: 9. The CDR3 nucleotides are TGTGCCAGCAGCGGCGAGGGGGCTGGACAGCCCCAGCATTTT. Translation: CASSGEGAGQPQHF.

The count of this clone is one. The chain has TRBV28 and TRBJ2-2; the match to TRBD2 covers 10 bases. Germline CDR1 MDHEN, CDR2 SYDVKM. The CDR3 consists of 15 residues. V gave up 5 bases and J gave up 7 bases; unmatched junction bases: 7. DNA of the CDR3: TGTGCCAGCAGTCCCCTCAGCGGGAGGGGCGGGGAGCTGTTTTTT. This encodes CASSPLSGRGGELFF.

CDR3 residues: CASSYGTNYEQYF. The CDR3 nucleotides are TGTGCCAGCAGCTACGGGACGAACTACGAGCAGTACTTC. V and J are TRBV7-9 and TRBJ2-7; the D gene could be TRBD1 or TRBD2 (5 bases each). V lost 4 bases and J lost 3, with 10 bases in between. Germline assignment: CDR1 SEHNR and CDR2 FQNEAQ (reference sequence). The CDR3 spans 13 residues.

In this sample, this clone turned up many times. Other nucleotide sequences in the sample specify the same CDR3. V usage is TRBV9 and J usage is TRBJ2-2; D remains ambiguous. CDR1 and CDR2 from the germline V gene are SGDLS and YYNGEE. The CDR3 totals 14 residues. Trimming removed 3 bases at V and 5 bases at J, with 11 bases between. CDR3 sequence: CASSAAQSTGELFF. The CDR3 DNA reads TGTGCCAGCAGCGCCGCCCAATCAACCGGGGAGCTGTTTTTT.

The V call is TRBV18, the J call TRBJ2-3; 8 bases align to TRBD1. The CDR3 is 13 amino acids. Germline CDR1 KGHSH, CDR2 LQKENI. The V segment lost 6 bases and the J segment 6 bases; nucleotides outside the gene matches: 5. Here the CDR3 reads CASSGQGTDTQYF. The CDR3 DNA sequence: TGTGCCAGCTCCGGACAGGGAACGGATACGCAGTATTTT. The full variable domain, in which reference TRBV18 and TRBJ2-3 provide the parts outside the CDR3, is NAGVMQNPRHLVRRRGQEARLRCSPMKGHSHVYWYRQLPEEGLKFMVYLQKENIIDESGMPKERFSAEFPKEGPSILRIQQVVRGDSAAYFCASSGQGTDTQYFGPGTRLTVL.

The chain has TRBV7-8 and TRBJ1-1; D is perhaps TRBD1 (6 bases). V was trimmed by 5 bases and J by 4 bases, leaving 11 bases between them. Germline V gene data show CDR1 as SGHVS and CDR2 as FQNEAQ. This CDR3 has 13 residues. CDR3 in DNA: TGTGCCAGCAGCAACATCAGGGGCACTGAAGCTTTCTTT. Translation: CASSNIRGTEAFF.

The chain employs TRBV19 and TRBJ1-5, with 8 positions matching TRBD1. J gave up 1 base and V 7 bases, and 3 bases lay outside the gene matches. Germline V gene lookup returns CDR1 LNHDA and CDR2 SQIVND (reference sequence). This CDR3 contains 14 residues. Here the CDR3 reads CASTWTGSNQPQHF. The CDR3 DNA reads TGTGCCAGTACTTGGACAGGGAGCAATCAGCCCCAGCATTTT.

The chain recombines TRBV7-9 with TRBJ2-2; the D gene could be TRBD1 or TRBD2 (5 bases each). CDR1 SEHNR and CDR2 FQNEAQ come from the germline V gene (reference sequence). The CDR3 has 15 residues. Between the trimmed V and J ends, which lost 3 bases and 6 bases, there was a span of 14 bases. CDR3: CASSFPRLGAGELFF. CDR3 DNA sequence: TGTGCCAGCAGCTTCCCGCGACTGGGGGCCGGGGAGCTGTTTTTT.

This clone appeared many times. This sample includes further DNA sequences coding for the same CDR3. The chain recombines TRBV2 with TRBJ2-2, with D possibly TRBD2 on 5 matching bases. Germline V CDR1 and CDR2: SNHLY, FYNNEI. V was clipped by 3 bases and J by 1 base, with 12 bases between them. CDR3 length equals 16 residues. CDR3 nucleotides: TGTGCCAGCAGTGATGTAAGGGAGTGGAACACCGGGGAGCTGTTTTTT. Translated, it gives CASSDVREWNTGELFF.

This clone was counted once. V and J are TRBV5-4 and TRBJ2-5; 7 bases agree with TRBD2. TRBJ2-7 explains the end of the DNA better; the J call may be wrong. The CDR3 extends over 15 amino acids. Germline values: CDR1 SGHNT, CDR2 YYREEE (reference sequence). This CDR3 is CASSLALAGAYEQYF. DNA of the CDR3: TGTGCCAGCAGCTTGGCTCTTGCGGGAGCCTACGAGCAGTACTTC.

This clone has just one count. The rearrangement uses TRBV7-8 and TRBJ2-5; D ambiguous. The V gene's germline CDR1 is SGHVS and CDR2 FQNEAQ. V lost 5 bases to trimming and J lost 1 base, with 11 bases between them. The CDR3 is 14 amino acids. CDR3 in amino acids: CASSDLGRQETQYF. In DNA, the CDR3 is TGTGCCAGCAGCGACCTCGGGCGCCAAGAGACCCAGTACTTC.

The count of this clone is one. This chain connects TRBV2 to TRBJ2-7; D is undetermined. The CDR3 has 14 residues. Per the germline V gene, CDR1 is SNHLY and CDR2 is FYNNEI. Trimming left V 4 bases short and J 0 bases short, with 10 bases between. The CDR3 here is CASSGTESSYEQYF. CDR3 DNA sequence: TGTGCCAGCAGTGGGACGGAGAGCTCCTACGAGCAGTACTTC. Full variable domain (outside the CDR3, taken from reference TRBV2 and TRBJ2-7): EPEVTQTPSHQVTQMGQEVILRCVPISNHLYFYWYRQILGQKVEFLVSFYNNEISEKSEIFDDQFSVERPDGSNFTLKIRSTKLEDSAMYFCASSGTESSYEQYFGPGTRLTVT.

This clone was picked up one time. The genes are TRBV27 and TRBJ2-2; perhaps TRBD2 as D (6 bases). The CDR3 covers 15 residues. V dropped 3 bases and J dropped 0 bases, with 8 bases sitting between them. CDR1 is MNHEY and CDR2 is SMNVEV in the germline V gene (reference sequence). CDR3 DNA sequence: TGTGCCAGCAGTTTTCGGGGGACGAACACCGGGGAGCTGTTTTTT. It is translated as CASSFRGTNTGELFF.

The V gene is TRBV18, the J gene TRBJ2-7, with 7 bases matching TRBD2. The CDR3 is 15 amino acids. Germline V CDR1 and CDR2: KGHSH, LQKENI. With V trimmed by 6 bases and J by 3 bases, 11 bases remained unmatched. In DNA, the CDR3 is TGTGCCAGCTCGCCGTCCTCTCTAGCGGTCTACGAGCAGTACTTC. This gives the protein CASSPSSLAVYEQYF.

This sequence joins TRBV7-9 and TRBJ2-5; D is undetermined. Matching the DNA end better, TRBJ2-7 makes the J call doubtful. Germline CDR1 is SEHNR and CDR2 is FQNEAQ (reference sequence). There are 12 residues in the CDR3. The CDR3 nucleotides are TGTGCCAGCAGCTTAGTCGGGTACGAGCAGTACTTC. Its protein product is CASSLVGYEQYF.